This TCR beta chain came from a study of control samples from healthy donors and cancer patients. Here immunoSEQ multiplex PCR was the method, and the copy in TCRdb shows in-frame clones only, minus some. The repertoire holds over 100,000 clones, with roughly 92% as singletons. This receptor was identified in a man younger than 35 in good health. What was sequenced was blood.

CDR3 DNA: TGTGCCAGCAGTCTCATGACCCGGTTGGATCCCTACGAGCAGTACTTC. It is translated as CASSLMTRLDPYEQYF. This chain links TRBV2 with TRBJ2-7, with D uncertain. Germline values: CDR1 SNHLY, CDR2 FYNNEI. Trimming took 5 bases from V and 2 from J, leaving 19 bases between them. The CDR3 consists of 16 residues.